This T cell receptor beta chain comes out of a study of shared clonotypes between healthy human individuals. Study-wide findings and caveats: Relative to clonotypes present in all four donors, those not shared had lower generation probabilities. At large depth, rarefaction still showed sorted-subset sequencing to be incomplete.

As to this clone: Antigen specificity is unknown.

The authors divided CD4+ cells into CD45RA+ naive and CD45RA-negative memory subsets. V was pared by 2 bases and J by 2 bases, with 7 bases of the junction left unmatched. In germline, CDR1 is KGHSH, CDR2 LQKENI. There are 16 residues in the CDR3. Several immunoSEQ plates held equal portions of the genomic DNA taken from each subset. Only in-frame clones appear in the TCRdb table, and some are missing; sequencing was by immunoSEQ multiplex PCR. Among about 2.3 million clones listed, approximately 95% were seen once. Sample: naive CD4+ T cells from PBMCs. Subset described: CD45RA+ positively selected. The genes are TRBV18 and TRBJ1-1; 8 nucleotides match TRBD1. This TCR was sampled from a man between 18 and 35 years old in good health. Some clones in this sample may be carry-over from other donors' samples. This CDR3 reads CASSPDRTGRNTEAFF. In nucleotides, the CDR3 is TGTGCCAGCTCACCAGACCGGACAGGGAGAAACACTGAAGCTTTCTTT.